This TCR beta chain was sequenced for a study of patients and donors after allogeneic stem cell transplantation. TCRdb fed the RT-PCR reads into MiXCR, producing one record per CDR3 protein. The sample has hundreds of thousands of distinct CDR3 sequences; 16% are singletons. This sequence originates from a human donor who was either an allogeneic HSCT recipient or a stem cell or donor lymphocyte infusion donor (not recorded which). It is not recorded whose cells these are; they may come from a transplant donor. The sample consisted of blood, either unsorted or a sorted T cell fraction (not recorded which).

CDR3 coding DNA: TGTGCCAGCAGTGGGACTAGCGGGAGGGCCCTTGATACGCAGTATTTT. Translation gives CASSGTSGRALDTQYF. The gene calls are TRBV25-1 and TRBJ2-3; 15 bases align to TRBD2. The CDR3 contains 16 residues. With 4 bases clipped from V and 6 bases from J, the junction kept 5 bases outside the gene matches. Germline-derived CDR1 and CDR2 are MGHDK and SYGVNS.